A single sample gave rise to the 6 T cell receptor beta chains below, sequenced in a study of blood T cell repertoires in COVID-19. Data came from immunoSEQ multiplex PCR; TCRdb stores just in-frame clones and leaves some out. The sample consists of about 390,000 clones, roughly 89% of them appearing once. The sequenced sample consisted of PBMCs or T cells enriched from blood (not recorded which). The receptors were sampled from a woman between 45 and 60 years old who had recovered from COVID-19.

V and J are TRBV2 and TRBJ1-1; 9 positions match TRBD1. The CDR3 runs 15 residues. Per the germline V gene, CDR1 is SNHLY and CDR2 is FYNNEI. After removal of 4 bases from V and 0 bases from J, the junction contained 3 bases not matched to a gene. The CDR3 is CASSGGQGMNTEAFF. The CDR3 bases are TGTGCCAGCAGTGGAGGACAGGGGATGAACACTGAAGCTTTCTTT.

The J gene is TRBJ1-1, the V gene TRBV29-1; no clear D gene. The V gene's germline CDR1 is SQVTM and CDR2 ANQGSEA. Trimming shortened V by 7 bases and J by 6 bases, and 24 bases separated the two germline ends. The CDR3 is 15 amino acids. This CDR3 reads CSALSREGGSAEAFF. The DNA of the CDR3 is TGCAGCGCCTTAAGTAGGGAGGGAGGGAGCGCTGAAGCTTTCTTT.

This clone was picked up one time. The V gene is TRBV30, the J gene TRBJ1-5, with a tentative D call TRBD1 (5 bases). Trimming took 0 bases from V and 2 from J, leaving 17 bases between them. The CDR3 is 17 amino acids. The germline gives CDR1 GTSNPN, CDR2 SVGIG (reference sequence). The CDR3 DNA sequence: TGTGCCTGGAGTGTACGCGGGGGGGGATTGGGCAATCAGCCCCAGCATTTT. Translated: CAWSVRGGGLGNQPQHF.

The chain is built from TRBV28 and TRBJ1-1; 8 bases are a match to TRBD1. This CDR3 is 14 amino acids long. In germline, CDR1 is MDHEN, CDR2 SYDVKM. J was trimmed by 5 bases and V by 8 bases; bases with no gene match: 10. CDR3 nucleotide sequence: TGTGCCAGCCTACAGGGGGGCCGATTTACTGAAGCTTTCTTT. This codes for CASLQGGRFTEAFF.

CDR3 in amino acids: CATRIAGEGRQFF. CDR3 in DNA: TGTGCCACCCGGATAGCGGGGGAGGGGCGGCAGTTCTTC. J is TRBJ2-1 and V is TRBV12-3 or TRBV12-4, with TRBD2 matching over 9 bases. Losses at the gene ends were 10 bases for V and 12 bases for J; bases not matched to a gene: 13. The CDR3 spans 13 residues.

The CDR3 nucleotides are TGCGCCAGCAGCTTGGACAGGTCCCACGAGCAGTACTTC. Amino acid sequence: CASSLDRSHEQYF. The genes are TRBV5-1 and TRBJ2-7; the D gene is possibly TRBD1 (5 bases). The CDR3 runs 13 residues. Per the germline V gene, CDR1 is SGHRS and CDR2 is YFSETQ. V was trimmed by 0 bases and J by 5 bases, leaving 9 bases between them. Full variable domain (remainder filled in from reference TRBV5-1 and TRBJ2-7): KAGVTQTPRYLIKTRGQQVTLSCSPISGHRSVSWYQQTPGQGLQFLFEYFSETQRNKGNFPGRFSGRQFSNSRSEMNVSTLELGDSALYLCASSLDRSHEQYFGPGTRLTVT.